The clone carrying this TCR beta chain is labeled as medium-sized. The data originate from a study of T-cell reconstitution after alpha-beta-depleted transplantation in children. The CDR3 sequence is 12 residues long. Trimming took 6 bases from V and 7 from J, leaving 10 bases between them. Preparation of the TCRbeta library involved a method that used unique molecular identifiers. TCRdb reprocessed the PCR reads via MiXCR and lists one record per CDR3 protein. The sample shows about 6,100 distinct CDR3 sequences, 16% of them seen only once. This sample comprised PBMCs, mostly from graft donor cells, obtained 60 days after TCRalphabeta/CD19-depleted stem cell transplant. This TCR came from a male patient between 5 and 17 years old who had a stem cell transplant for acute myeloid leukemia, so the T cells may come from the graft donor. The chain couples TRBV12-3 or TRBV12-4 to TRBJ1-5; D unresolved. CDR3 sequence reads: CASSVSRQPQHF. CDR3 DNA sequence: TGTGCCAGCAGCGTAAGCAGGCAGCCCCAGCATTTT.